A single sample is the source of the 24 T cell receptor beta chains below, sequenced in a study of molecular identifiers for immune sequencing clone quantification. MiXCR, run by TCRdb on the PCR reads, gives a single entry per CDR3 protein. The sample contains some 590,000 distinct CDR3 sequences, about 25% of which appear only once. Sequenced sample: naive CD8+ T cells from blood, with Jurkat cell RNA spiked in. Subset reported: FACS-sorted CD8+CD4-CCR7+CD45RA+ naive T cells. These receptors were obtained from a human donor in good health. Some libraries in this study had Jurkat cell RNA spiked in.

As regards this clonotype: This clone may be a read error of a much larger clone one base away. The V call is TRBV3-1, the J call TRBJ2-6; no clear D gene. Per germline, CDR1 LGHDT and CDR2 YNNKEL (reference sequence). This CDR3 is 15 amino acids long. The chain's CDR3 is CACSQVGSGANVLTF. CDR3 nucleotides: TGTGCCTGCAGCCAAGTAGGCTCTGGGGCCAACGTCCTGACTTTC.

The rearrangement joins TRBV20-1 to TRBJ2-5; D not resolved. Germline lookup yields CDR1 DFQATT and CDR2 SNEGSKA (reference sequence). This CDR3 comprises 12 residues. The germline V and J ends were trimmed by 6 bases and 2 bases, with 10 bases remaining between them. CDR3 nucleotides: TGCAGTGCCCAACATCTGCAAGAGACCCAGTACTTC. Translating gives CSAQHLQETQYF.

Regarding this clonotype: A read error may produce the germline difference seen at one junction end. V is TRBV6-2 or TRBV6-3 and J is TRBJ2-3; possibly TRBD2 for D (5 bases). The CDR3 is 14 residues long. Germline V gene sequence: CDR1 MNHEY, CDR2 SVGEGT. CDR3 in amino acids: CASKLTASTDTQYF. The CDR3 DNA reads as TGTGCCAGCAAACTAACGGCTAGCACAGATACACAGTATTTT.

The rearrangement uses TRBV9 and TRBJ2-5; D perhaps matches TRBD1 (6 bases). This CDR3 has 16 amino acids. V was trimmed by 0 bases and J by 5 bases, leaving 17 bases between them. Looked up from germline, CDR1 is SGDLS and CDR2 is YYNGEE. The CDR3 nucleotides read TGTGCCAGCAGCGTAGCTACTAATTGGGGGCAGGAGACCCAGTACTTC. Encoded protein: CASSVATNWGQETQYF.

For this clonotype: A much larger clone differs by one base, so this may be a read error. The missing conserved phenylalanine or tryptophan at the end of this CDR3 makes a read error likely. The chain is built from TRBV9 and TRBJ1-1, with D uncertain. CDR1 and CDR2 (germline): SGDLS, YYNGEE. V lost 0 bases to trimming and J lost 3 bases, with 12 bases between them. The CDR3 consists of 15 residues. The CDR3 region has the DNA TGTGCCAGCAGCGTAGAAATGGGCCTGGACACTGAAGCTTTCTAT. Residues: CASSVEMGLDTEAFY.

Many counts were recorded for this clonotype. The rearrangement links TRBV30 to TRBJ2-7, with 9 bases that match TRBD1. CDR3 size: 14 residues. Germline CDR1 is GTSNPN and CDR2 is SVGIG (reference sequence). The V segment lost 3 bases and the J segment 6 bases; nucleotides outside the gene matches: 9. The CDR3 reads CAWSDGQGFGEQYF. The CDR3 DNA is TGTGCCTGGAGCGACGGACAGGGGTTCGGCGAGCAGTACTTC.

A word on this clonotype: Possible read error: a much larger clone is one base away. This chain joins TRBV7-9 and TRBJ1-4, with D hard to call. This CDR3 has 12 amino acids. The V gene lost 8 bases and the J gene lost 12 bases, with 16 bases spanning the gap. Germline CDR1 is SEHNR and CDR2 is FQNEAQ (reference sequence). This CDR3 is CASGDDKLELFF. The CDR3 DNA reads TGTGCCAGCGGCGACGACAAGCTGGAACTGTTTTTT.

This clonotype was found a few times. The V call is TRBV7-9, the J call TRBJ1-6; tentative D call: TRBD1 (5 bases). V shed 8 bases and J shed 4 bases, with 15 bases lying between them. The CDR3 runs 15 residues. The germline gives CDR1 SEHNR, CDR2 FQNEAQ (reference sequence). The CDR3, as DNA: TGTGCCAGCGGTCCTCAGGGAGGATATAATTCACCCCTCCACTTT. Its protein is CASGPQGGYNSPLHF.

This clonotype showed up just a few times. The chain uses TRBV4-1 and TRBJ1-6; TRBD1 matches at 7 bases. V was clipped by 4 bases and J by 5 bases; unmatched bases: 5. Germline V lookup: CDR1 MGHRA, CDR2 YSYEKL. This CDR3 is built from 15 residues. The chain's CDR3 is CASSRGTANNSPLHF. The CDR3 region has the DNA TGCGCCAGCAGCCGAGGGACAGCCAATAATTCACCCCTCCACTTT.

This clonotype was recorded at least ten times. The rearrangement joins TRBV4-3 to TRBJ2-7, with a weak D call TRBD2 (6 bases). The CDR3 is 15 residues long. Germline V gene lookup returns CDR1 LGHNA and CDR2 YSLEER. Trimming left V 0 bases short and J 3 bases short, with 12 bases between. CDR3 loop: CASSQDQGGNYEQYF. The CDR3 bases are TGCGCCAGCAGCCAAGATCAAGGAGGGAACTACGAGCAGTACTTC.

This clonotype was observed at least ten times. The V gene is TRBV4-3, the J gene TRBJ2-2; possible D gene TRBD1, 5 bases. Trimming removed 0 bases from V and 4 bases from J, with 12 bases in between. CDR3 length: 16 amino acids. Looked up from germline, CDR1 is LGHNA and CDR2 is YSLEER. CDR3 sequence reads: CASSQDRGAGTGELFF. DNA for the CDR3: TGCGCCAGCAGCCAAGATCGTGGGGCCGGCACCGGGGAGCTGTTTTTT.

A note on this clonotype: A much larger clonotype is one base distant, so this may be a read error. The CDR3 loop reads CASSVSSGRLDPQYF. The CDR3 coding sequence is TGTGCCAGCAGTGTGAGTAGCGGGCGCTTGGATCCGCAGTATTTT. This chain uses TRBV2 with TRBJ2-3, with 7 bases aligning to TRBD2. Per germline, CDR1 SNHLY and CDR2 FYNNEI. The V segment lost 4 bases and the J segment 10 bases; nucleotides outside the gene matches: 14. The CDR3 runs to 15 residues.

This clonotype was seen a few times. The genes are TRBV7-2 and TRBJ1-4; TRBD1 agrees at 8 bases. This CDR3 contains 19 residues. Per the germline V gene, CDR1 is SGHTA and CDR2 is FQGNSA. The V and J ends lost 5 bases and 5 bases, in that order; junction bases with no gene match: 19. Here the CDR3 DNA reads TGTGCCAGCAGCCCCCTTGGACAGGGCTCTTATACTTCCAATGAAAAACTGTTTTTT. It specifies CASSPLGQGSYTSNEKLFF.

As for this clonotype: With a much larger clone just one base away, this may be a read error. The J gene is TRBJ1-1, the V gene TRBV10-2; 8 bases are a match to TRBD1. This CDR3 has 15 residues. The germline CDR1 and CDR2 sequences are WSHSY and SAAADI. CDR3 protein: CASPDRERMNTEASF. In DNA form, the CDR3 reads TGCGCCAGCCCGGACAGGGAAAGGATGAACACTGAAGCTTCCTTT.

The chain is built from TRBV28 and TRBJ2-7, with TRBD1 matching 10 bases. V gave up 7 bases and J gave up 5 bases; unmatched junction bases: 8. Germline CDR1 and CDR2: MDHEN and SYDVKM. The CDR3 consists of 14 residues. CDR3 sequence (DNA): TGTGCCAGCAATTCCCGACAGGGGGCCGACGAGCAGTACTTC. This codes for CASNSRQGADEQYF.

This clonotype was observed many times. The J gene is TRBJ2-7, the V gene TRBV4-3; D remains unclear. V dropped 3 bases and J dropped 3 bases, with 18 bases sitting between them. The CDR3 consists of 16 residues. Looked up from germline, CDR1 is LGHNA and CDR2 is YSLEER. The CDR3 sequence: CASSHLVLTGNYEQYF. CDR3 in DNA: TGCGCCAGCAGCCACTTAGTCCTAACTGGGAACTACGAGCAGTACTTC.

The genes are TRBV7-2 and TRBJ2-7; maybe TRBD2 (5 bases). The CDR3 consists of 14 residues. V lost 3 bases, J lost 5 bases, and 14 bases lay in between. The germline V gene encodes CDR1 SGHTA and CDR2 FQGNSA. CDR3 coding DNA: TGTGCCAGCAGCTTCCCTGGGAGCTTTAACGAGCAGTACTTC. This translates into CASSFPGSFNEQYF.

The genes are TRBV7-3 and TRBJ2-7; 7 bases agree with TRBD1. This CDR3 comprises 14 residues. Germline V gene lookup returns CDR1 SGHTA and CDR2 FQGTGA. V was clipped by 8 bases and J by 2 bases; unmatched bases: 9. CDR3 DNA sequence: TGTGCCAGCGGCTCCCCGGGACAGACCTACGAGCAGTACTTC. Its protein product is CASGSPGQTYEQYF.

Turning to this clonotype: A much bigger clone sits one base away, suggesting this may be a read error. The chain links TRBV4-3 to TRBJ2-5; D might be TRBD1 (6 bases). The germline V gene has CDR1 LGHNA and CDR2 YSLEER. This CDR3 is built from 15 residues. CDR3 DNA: TGCGCCAGCAGCCAAGATCTGACAGGCCAAGAGCCCCAGTACTTC. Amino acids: CASSQDLTGQEPQYF.

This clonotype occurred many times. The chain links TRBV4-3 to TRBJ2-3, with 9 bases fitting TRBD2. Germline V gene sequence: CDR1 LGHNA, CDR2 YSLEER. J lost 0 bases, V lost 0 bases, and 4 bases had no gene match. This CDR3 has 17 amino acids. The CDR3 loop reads CASSQDIAGASTDTQYF. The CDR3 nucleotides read TGCGCCAGCAGCCAAGATATAGCGGGAGCGAGCACAGATACGCAGTATTTT.

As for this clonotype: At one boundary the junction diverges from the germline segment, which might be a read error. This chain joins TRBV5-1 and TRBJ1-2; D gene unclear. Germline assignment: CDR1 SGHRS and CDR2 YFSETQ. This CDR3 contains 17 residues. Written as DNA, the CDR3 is TGCGCCAGCAGCTTGTCGCCCGATTGGATGGCGAACTATGGCCACACCTTC. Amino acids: CASSLSPDWMANYGHTF.

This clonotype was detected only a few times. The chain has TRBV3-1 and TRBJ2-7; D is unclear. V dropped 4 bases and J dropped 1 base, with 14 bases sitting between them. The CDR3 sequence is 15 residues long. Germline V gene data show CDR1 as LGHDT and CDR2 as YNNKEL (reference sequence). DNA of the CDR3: TGTGCCAGCAGCCCTTACCAGAGACCGTCCTACGAGCAGTACTTC. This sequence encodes CASSPYQRPSYEQYF.

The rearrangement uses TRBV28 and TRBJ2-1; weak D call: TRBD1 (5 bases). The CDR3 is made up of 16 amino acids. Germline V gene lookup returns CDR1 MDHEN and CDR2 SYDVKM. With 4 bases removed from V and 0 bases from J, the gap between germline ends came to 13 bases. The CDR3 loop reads CASSSLKTVSYNEQFF. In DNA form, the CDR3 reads TGTGCCAGCAGTTCCCTCAAGACAGTCTCCTACAATGAGCAGTTCTTC.

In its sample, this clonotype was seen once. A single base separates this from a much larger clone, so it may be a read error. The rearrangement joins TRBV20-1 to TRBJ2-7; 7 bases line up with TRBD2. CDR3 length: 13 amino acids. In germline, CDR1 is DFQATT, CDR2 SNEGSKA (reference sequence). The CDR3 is CGARGDYRYEQYF. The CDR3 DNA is TGCGGTGCTAGAGGGGACTACCGGTACGAGCAGTACTTC.